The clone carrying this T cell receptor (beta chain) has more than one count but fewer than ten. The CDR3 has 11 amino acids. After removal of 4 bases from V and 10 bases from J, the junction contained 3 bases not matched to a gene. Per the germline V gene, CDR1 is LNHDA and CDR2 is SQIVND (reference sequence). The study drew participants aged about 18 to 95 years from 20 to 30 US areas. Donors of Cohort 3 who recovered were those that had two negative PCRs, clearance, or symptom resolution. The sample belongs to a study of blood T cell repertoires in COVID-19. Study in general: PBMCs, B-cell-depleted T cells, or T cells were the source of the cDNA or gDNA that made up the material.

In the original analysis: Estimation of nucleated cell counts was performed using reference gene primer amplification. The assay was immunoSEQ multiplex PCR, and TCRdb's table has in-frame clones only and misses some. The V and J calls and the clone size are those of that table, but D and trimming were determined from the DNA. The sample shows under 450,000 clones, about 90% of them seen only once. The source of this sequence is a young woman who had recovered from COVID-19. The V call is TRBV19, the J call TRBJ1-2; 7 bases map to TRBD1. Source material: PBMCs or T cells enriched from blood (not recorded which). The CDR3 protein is CASSRQGYYTF. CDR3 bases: TGTGCCAGTAGTAGACAGGGTTACTACACCTTC.